These 20 T cell receptor beta chains were all obtained from the same sample, sequenced in a study of blood T cells in healthy people across ages. Together with a sample-barcoded 5' primer, a J-beta primer mix was included in a second PCR lasting about 6 to 11 cycles. TCRdb used MiXCR to reprocess the 5' RACE reads, holding one entry per CDR3 protein. The top ten clones hold roughly 10% of a sample with 800,000 to 950,000 distinct CDR3 sequences, 29% of them seen once. This sample was shared with a second study, whose subject was T cells of mothers and their children.

The specimen sequenced was blood. Receptor source: a woman in her 40s in good health.

This clonotype was picked up many times. The chain employs TRBV12-3 or TRBV12-4 and TRBJ2-5, with 7 bases identical to TRBD2. V was pared by 6 bases and J by 0 bases, with 4 bases of the junction left unmatched. The CDR3 extends over 14 amino acids. The CDR3 bases are TGTGCCAGCAGATTCGGGGGGTACCAAGAGACCCAGTACTTC. Its translation: CASRFGGYQETQYF.

Comments on this clonotype: This may come from a read error, since a much larger clone is one base off. CDR3 sequence reads: CSARPGHRDNEQYF. The CDR3, as DNA: TGCAGTGCTAGGCCGGGACACCGAGACAATGAGCAGTACTTC. The genes are TRBV20-1 and TRBJ2-7; maybe TRBD1 (6 bases). The CDR3 spans 14 residues. Trimming left V 3 bases short and J 7 bases short, with 19 bases between. The germline V gene encodes CDR1 DFQATT and CDR2 SNEGSKA (reference sequence).

This clonotype came up a few times. V gene TRBV5-1 combines with J gene TRBJ2-1, with D hard to call. This CDR3 has 13 residues. The ends were cut back, 0 bases at V and 7 bases at J, with 8 bases in the middle. Germline assignment: CDR1 SGHRS and CDR2 YFSETQ. The CDR3 loop reads CASSLDGWNEQFF. The CDR3 bases are TGCGCCAGCAGCTTGGATGGTTGGAATGAGCAGTTCTTC.

The chain is built from TRBV19 and TRBJ1-1, with D tentatively TRBD1 (6 bases). V lost 5 bases and J lost 7, with 17 bases in between. This CDR3 is built from 14 residues. Germline V lookup: CDR1 LNHDA, CDR2 SQIVND (reference sequence). The CDR3 here is CASSSQLSGHEAFF. As DNA, the CDR3 is TGTGCCAGTAGTTCACAATTATCGGGACATGAAGCTTTCTTT.

Ten or more counts support this clonotype. V usage is TRBV20-1 and J usage is TRBJ2-7, with D possibly being TRBD1 (6 bases). V lost 3 bases to trimming and J lost 2 bases, with 17 bases between them. The CDR3 has 15 residues. Germline CDR1 reads DFQATT; CDR2 reads SNEGSKA (reference sequence). CDR3 protein: CSARDSGRGTYEQYF. The CDR3 DNA is TGCAGTGCTAGGGACTCGGGCAGGGGTACCTACGAGCAGTACTTC.

The chain has TRBV28 and TRBJ2-2; 7 bases map to TRBD2. After removal of 2 bases from V and 6 bases from J, the junction contained 9 bases not matched to a gene. This CDR3 has 16 amino acids. Germline CDR1 MDHEN, CDR2 SYDVKM. The CDR3 nucleotides are TGTGCCAGCAGTTTACTTCCAGGAGCGGGGCCCGGGGAGCTGTTTTTT. This codes for CASSLLPGAGPGELFF. The complete variable domain, with remaining parts taken from reference TRBV28 and TRBJ2-2, reads DVKVTQSSRYLVKRTGEKVFLECVQDMDHENMFWYRQDPGLGLRLIYFSYDVKMKEKGDIPEGYSVSREKKERFSLILESASTNQTSMYLCASSLLPGAGPGELFFGEGSRLTVL.

This clonotype has a count of ten or more. The chain joins TRBV12-3 or TRBV12-4 to TRBJ2-7; 7 nucleotides align to TRBD1. This CDR3 has 13 amino acids. The J segment lost 0 bases and the V segment lost 8 bases, leaving 4 bases of the junction unmatched. This CDR3 is CASRDSLSYEQYF. CDR3 nucleotides: TGTGCCAGCCGGGACAGCCTCTCCTACGAGCAGTACTTC.

Ten or more counts support this clonotype. This chain joins TRBV4-2 and TRBJ2-1; 9 bases fit TRBD1. Trimming cost V 2 bases and J 6 bases; bases outside gene matches: 2. This CDR3 region has 14 residues. Looked up from germline, CDR1 is LGHNA and CDR2 is YNFKEQ. The CDR3 region has the DNA TGTGCCAGCAGCCAAACGACAGGGGGCAATGAGCAGTTCTTC. This codes for CASSQTTGGNEQFF.

This clonotype was seen ten or more times. The rearrangement links TRBV6-1 to TRBJ2-7, with 10 bases that match TRBD1. This CDR3 has 14 residues. CDR1 and CDR2 from the germline V gene are MNHNS and SASEGT. V gave up 6 bases and J gave up 1 base; unmatched junction bases: 3. CDR3 DNA sequence: TGTGCCAGCAGGGGACAGGGGATTTCCTACGAGCAGTACTTC. Its translation is CASRGQGISYEQYF.

This clonotype has a count of ten or more. The DNA of the CDR3 is TGTGCCAGCACCCGCAACAGGGGGGACAATGAGCAGTTCTTC. Translated: CASTRNRGDNEQFF. The chain combines TRBV27 with TRBJ2-1, with TRBD1 matching over 8 bases. With V trimmed by 7 bases and J by 5 bases, 7 bases remained unmatched. CDR1 is MNHEY, CDR2 SMNVEV, per germline (reference sequence). The CDR3 is 14 amino acids.

Many counts were recorded for this clonotype. The chain recombines TRBV7-9 with TRBJ1-1; 7 bases line up with TRBD1. CDR3 length: 14 amino acids. CDR1 and CDR2 from the germline V gene are SEHNR and FQNEAQ (reference sequence). The V and J ends lost 5 bases and 4 bases, in that order; junction bases with no gene match: 7. This CDR3 reads CASSRTGVGTEAFF. In nucleotides, the CDR3 is TGTGCCAGCAGCCGCACAGGGGTTGGCACTGAAGCTTTCTTT.

This clonotype was found many times. CDR3 region: CASSSTRNTYEQYF. DNA for the CDR3: TGTGCCAGCAGCTCCACACGAAACACCTACGAGCAGTACTTC. J is TRBJ2-7 and V is TRBV7-9; D uncertain. The CDR3 is made up of 14 amino acids. V lost 4 bases to trimming and J lost 2 bases, with 12 bases between them. CDR1 is SEHNR, CDR2 FQNEAQ, per germline (reference sequence).

This clonotype occurred a few times. This sequence joins TRBV29-1 and TRBJ2-5; 8 bases line up with TRBD2. V lost 8 bases and J lost 4; bases outside the gene matches: 9. Per germline, CDR1 SQVTM and CDR2 ANQGSEA. The CDR3 contains 13 residues. The CDR3 sequence is CSSKRGGPETQYF. The CDR3 bases are TGCAGCTCCAAACGGGGGGGACCAGAGACCCAGTACTTC. The variable domain in full, completed from reference TRBV29-1 and TRBJ2-5, reads SAVISQKPSRDICQRGTSLTIQCQVDSQVTMMFWYRQQPGQSLTLIATANQGSEATYESGFVIDKFPISRPNLTFSTLTVSNMSPEDSSIYLCSSKRGGPETQYFGPGTRLLVL.

V usage is TRBV20-1 and J usage is TRBJ1-2, with 7 bases aligning to TRBD1. The V gene end was trimmed by 0 bases and the J gene end by 0 bases; junction bases not matched to a gene: 7. This CDR3 is built from 16 residues. Germline V gene data show CDR1 as DFQATT and CDR2 as SNEGSKA (reference sequence). The CDR3 DNA reads TGCAGTGCTAGAGATCCAGGGACAGATACTAACTATGGCTACACCTTC. Protein product: CSARDPGTDTNYGYTF.

In its sample, this clonotype was seen a few times. V gene TRBV12-3 or TRBV12-4 combines with J gene TRBJ1-2; D gene uncertain. The CDR3 consists of 14 residues. The V and J ends lost 4 bases and 4 bases respectively, with 13 bases between them. CDR3 sequence: CASSSSQSLYGYTF. The CDR3 DNA follows: TGTGCCAGCAGTTCTTCCCAGAGTCTCTATGGCTACACCTTC.

V is TRBV12-3 or TRBV12-4 and J is TRBJ1-5; D uncertain. The CDR3 is 15 amino acids. Trimming pared 8 bases from V and 0 bases from J, leaving 14 bases between. In DNA form, the CDR3 reads TGTGCCAGCTCCCCGAACCGGGGTAGCAATCAGCCCCAGCATTTT. Its translation: CASSPNRGSNQPQHF.

This clonotype was observed many times. Germline is not matched at one junction end, which may reflect a read error. The rearrangement joins TRBV7-7 to TRBJ2-1; D is possibly TRBD2 (7 bases). Germline V lookup: CDR1 SSHAT, CDR2 FNYEAQ (reference sequence). CDR3 length: 15 residues. This chain's CDR3 is CASSPAGQAFTEQFF. DNA of the CDR3: TGTGCTAGCAGCCCAGCGGGACAAGCCTTTACTGAGCAGTTCTTC.

In its sample, this clonotype was seen a few times. The V and J genes are TRBV24-1 and TRBJ2-1, with D unresolved. The CDR3 is made up of 11 amino acids. CDR1 KGHDR and CDR2 SFDVKD come from the germline V gene. V was shortened by 7 bases and J by 8 bases, with 8 bases between the two germline ends. In nucleotides, the CDR3 is TGTGCCACCAGCCTCTTCGATGAGCAGTTCTTC. Protein: CATSLFDEQFF.

In its sample, this clonotype was seen once. CDR3 DNA: TGTGCCAGCAGTTACTATTCAGGGGGCGGGGGCTACACCTTC. Protein product: CASSYYSGGGGYTF. This chain links TRBV6-6 with TRBJ1-2; 8 nucleotides agree with TRBD1. Per the germline V gene, CDR1 is MNHNY and CDR2 is SVGAGI (reference sequence). There are 14 residues in the CDR3. V trimming: 1 base; J trimming: 8 bases; junction bases outside the gene matches: 6.

The V gene is TRBV7-9, the J gene TRBJ1-1; tentative D call: TRBD1 (5 bases). The CDR3 runs 14 residues. Germline V gene sequence: CDR1 SEHNR, CDR2 FQNEAQ (reference sequence). Trimming removed 3 bases from V and 4 bases from J, with 12 bases in between. CDR3 coding DNA: TGTGCCAGCAGCTTTATTACGGGGGGCACTGAAGCTTTCTTT. The encoded protein is CASSFITGGTEAFF.